The present T cell receptor beta chain was sequenced within a study of cytotoxic CD8 clonotypes in ibrutinib-treated CLL. This clone was counted at least ten times. The CDR3 is 14 amino acids. The trim removed 3 bases at V and 3 bases at J, leaving 3 bases unmatched. The germline gives CDR1 LNHDA, CDR2 SQIVND (reference sequence). Some clones are missing from TCRdb's copy, which holds only in-frame ones; the method was immunoSEQ multiplex PCR. The sample records 250,000 to 350,000 clones, around 77% being singletons. V and J are TRBV19 and TRBJ2-7, with 9 bases aligning to TRBD2. The TCR was taken from a human donor with chronic lymphocytic leukemia. Sequencing used PBMCs, obtained at disease progression, from a patient treated with ibrutinib. The CDR3 region is CASSIALAGYEQYF. The CDR3 nucleotides read TGTGCCAGTAGTATCGCACTAGCGGGCTACGAGCAGTACTTC.